This TCR beta chain was recorded in a study of PD-1 blockade in classical Hodgkin lymphoma. Specified time point: cycle 4 day 1 (C4D1), after about 6 weeks of nivolumab. All patients experienced relapse after autologous stem cell transplantation, and brentuximab vedotin exposure was variable. The V gene end was trimmed by 2 bases and the J gene end by 4 bases; junction bases not matched to a gene: 8. Germline CDR1 GTSNPN, CDR2 SVGIG (reference sequence). The CDR3 is 17 amino acids. The method was immunoSEQ multiplex PCR; TCRdb's version includes in-frame clones alone and lacks a portion of them. The sample lists over 85,000 clones; about nine tenths were seen once. Study-level points and caveats: Researchers reported that CD4+ TCR diversity, though not CD8+, rose significantly by C4D1.

This clone occurred once. Its specificity is not known. The chain couples TRBV30 to TRBJ2-5, with 15 bases fitting TRBD2. The material sequenced was peripheral blood mononuclear cells (PBMCs), taken before the fourth cycle of nivolumab. The source is a human donor with classical Hodgkin lymphoma. CDR3 amino acids: CAWSLGLAGGGGETQYF. CDR3 sequence (DNA): TGTGCCTGGAGTCTGGGACTAGCGGGGGGAGGTGGAGAGACCCAGTACTTC. Full variable domain (missing parts from reference TRBV30 and TRBJ2-5): SQTIHQWPATLVQPVGSPLSLECTVEGTSNPNLYWYRQAAGRGLQLLFYSVGIGQISSEVPQNLSASRPQDRQFILSSKKLLLSDSGFYLCAWSLGLAGGGGETQYFGPGTRLLVL.